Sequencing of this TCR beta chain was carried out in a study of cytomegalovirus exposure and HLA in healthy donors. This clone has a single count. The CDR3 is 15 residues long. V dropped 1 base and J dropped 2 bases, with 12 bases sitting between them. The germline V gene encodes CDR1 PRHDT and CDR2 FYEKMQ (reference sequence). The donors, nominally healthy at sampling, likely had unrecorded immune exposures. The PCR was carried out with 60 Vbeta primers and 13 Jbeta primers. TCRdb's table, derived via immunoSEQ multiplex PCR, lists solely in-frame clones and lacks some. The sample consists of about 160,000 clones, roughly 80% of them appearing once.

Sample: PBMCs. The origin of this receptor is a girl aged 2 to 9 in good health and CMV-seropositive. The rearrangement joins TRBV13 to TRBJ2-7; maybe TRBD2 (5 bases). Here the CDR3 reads CASSLASGPTYEQYF. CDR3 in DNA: TGTGCCAGCAGCTTAGCGAGCGGACCAACCTACGAGCAGTACTTC.